These 18 T cell receptor beta chains originate from one sample sequenced in a study of post-analysis software for immune sequencing data. General study results and limits: Patients used several TRBV segments, including TRBV5-6, TRBV5-1 and TRBV20-1, more often than controls.

The TCR beta cDNA libraries carried unique molecular identifiers. TCRdb re-analysed the PCR reads in MiXCR, keeping a single row per CDR3 protein. The table lists fewer than 550,000 distinct CDR3 sequences, about a third of them singletons. What these receptors recognize is not known. Sequencing was done on a sample of blood. The receptors here all came from a girl aged 2-17 years with multiple sclerosis.

The V and J genes are TRBV6-1 and TRBJ2-1; possible D gene TRBD2, 5 bases. This CDR3 has 12 amino acids. CDR1 MNHNS and CDR2 SASEGT come from the germline V gene. V dropped 6 bases and J dropped 12 bases, with 15 bases sitting between them. The CDR3 DNA sequence: TGTGCCAGCAGAAAGGACGGTGGAGGGCAGTTCTTC. It yields the protein CASRKDGGGQFF.

The rearrangement uses TRBV29-1 and TRBJ1-2; perhaps TRBD1 as D (6 bases). V was cut by 3 bases and J by 0 bases, with 17 bases left in between. The CDR3 sequence is 16 residues long. CDR1 and CDR2 from the germline V gene are SQVTM and ANQGSEA. CDR3 in DNA: TGCAGCGTTGATTCTGCAGGGGTGAGGGCTAACTATGGCTACACCTTC. Residues: CSVDSAGVRANYGYTF.

The chain carries TRBV10-3 and TRBJ2-5, with 12 positions matching TRBD2. Trimming removed 6 bases from V and 5 bases from J; junction bases left unmatched: 7. Germline CDR1 is ENHRY and CDR2 is SYGVKD. There are 15 residues in the CDR3. CDR3 sequence: CAIRGLAGGAETQYF. Here the CDR3 DNA reads TGTGCCATCAGGGGACTAGCGGGCGGGGCGGAGACCCAGTACTTC.

This clonotype has only a few counts. The chain carries TRBV18 and TRBJ1-2; D gene uncertain. V was clipped by 2 bases and J by 2 bases, with 9 bases between them. Germline loops: CDR1 KGHSH, CDR2 LQKENI. This CDR3 contains 14 residues. The CDR3 loop reads CASSPGPGNYGYTF. DNA for the CDR3: TGTGCCAGCTCACCAGGTCCGGGAAACTATGGCTACACCTTC.

CDR3 sequence (DNA): TGTGCCAGCAGCTTATCGTCGGAGACCCAGTACTTC. This gives the protein CASSLSSETQYF. The V call is TRBV7-9, the J call TRBJ2-5, with D unclear. Germline V gene lookup returns CDR1 SEHNR and CDR2 FQNEAQ (reference sequence). V was clipped by 2 bases and J by 5 bases, with 6 bases between them. This CDR3 is 12 amino acids long. Supplemented by reference TRBV7-9 and TRBJ2-5, the full variable domain reads DTGVSQNPRHKITKRGQNVTFRCDPISEHNRLYWYRQTLGQGPEFLTYFQNEAQLEKSRLLSDRFSAERPKGSFSTLEIQRTEQGDSAMYLCASSLSSETQYFGPGTRLLVL.

The chain recombines TRBV5-1 with TRBJ1-1, with 7 bases matching TRBD1. Germline V gives CDR1 SGHRS, CDR2 YFSETQ. After removal of 3 bases from V and 2 bases from J, the junction contained 16 bases not matched to a gene. This CDR3 region has 18 residues. In DNA, the CDR3 is TGCGCCAGCAGCTCACGACAGGGAGGGGGATTGGGTAACACTGAAGCTTTCTTT. It translates to CASSSRQGGGLGNTEAFF.

The CDR3 reads CSLLDRPFYNEQFF. The CDR3, as DNA: TGCAGCCTCCTCGACAGACCCTTCTACAATGAGCAGTTCTTC. The rearrangement joins TRBV29-1 to TRBJ2-1, with a possible D match to TRBD1 (5 bases). V was trimmed by 8 bases and J by 3 bases, leaving 17 bases between them. Germline V lookup: CDR1 SQVTM, CDR2 ANQGSEA. This CDR3 is 14 amino acids long.

The rearrangement links TRBV24-1 to TRBJ2-3; weak D call: TRBD2 (5 bases). Germline V CDR1 and CDR2: KGHDR, SFDVKD. This CDR3 comprises 14 residues. The V gene lost 0 bases and the J gene lost 9 bases, with 12 bases spanning the gap. CDR3: CATSDLGDRGTQYF. The CDR3 DNA is TGTGCCACCAGTGATTTGGGCGATCGGGGAACGCAGTATTTT.

V gene TRBV20-1 combines with J gene TRBJ1-1; no reliable D call. Germline CDR1 and CDR2: DFQATT and SNEGSKA (reference sequence). This CDR3 contains 12 residues. CDR3 residues: CSAVGLNTEAFF. DNA of the CDR3: TGCAGCGCCGTAGGACTGAACACTGAAGCTTTCTTT.

V and J are TRBV5-1 and TRBJ2-1, with TRBD2 matching 7 bases. Per the germline V gene, CDR1 is SGHRS and CDR2 is YFSETQ. The CDR3 is made up of 13 amino acids. V lost 4 bases and J lost 13; bases outside the gene matches: 11. The CDR3 sequence: CASSRLGAGDQFF. The CDR3 DNA is TGCGCCAGCAGCCGCCTCGGGGCGGGGGACCAGTTCTTC.

This clonotype appeared many times. V usage is TRBV7-2 and J usage is TRBJ2-7; possible D gene TRBD1, 5 bases. The CDR3 spans 13 residues. The ends were cut back, 3 bases at V and 6 bases at J, with 12 bases in the middle. Germline V gives CDR1 SGHTA, CDR2 FQGNSA. The DNA for the CDR3 is TGTGCCAGCAGCTTCAGGGATGGGGTCGAGCAGTACTTC. It specifies CASSFRDGVEQYF.

This clonotype was recorded many times. V usage is TRBV9 and J usage is TRBJ2-5; D not certain. Germline lookup yields CDR1 SGDLS and CDR2 YYNGEE. With 0 bases removed from V and 4 bases from J, the gap between germline ends came to 7 bases. The CDR3 sequence is 13 residues long. The CDR3 bases are TGTGCCAGCAGCGTAGGGGTTGGAGAGACCCAGTACTTC. Amino acid sequence: CASSVGVGETQYF. Looking up the rest from reference TRBV9 and TRBJ2-5 gives the full variable domain: DSGVTQTPKHLITATGQRVTLRCSPRSGDLSVYWYQQSLDQGLQFLIQYYNGEERAKGNILERFSAQQFPDLHSELNLSSLELGDSALYFCASSVGVGETQYFGPGTRLLVL.

The V and J genes are TRBV7-9 and TRBJ2-7; D may be TRBD1 (5 bases). The DNA matches TRBJ2-5 better at its end, which makes the J call doubtful. Germline V CDR1 and CDR2: SEHNR, FQNEAQ (reference sequence). The CDR3 is made up of 14 amino acids. Here the CDR3 reads CASSFQGMRETQYF. The CDR3, as DNA: TGTGCCAGCAGCTTCCAGGGAATGCGGGAGACCCAGTACTTC.

The CDR3 bases are TGTGCCAGCAGTGAACTCCCCTCCGGGGGCTACACCTTC. It encodes CASSELPSGGYTF. J is TRBJ1-2 and V is TRBV25-1; D remains unclear. This CDR3 is 13 amino acids long. Per the germline V gene, CDR1 is MGHDK and CDR2 is SYGVNS. V was cut by 2 bases and J by 8 bases, with 12 bases left in between.

The chain uses TRBV12-3 or TRBV12-4 and TRBJ2-3; 8 nucleotides agree with TRBD2. CDR3 length equals 16 residues. J lost 2 bases, V lost 3 bases, and 7 bases had no gene match. For the CDR3, the DNA is TGTGCCAGCAGTTTTATCAAGCGGGGGTTCACAGATACGCAGTATTTT. It yields the protein CASSFIKRGFTDTQYF.

In this sample, this clonotype turned up once. DNA for the CDR3: TGTGCCAGCAGCTCATCTCGTGACGCTGAAGCTTTCTTT. Protein product: CASSSSRDAEAFF. The gene calls are TRBV7-3 and TRBJ1-1; D is uncertain. Germline-derived CDR1 and CDR2 are SGHTA and FQGTGA. CDR3 length equals 13 residues. The V gene lost 4 bases and the J gene lost 6 bases, with 12 bases spanning the gap.

V gene TRBV5-6 combines with J gene TRBJ2-7; TRBD1 aligns across 10 bases. The junction had 18 bases not matched to a gene; V was cut back by 4 bases and J by 2 bases. Germline V CDR1 and CDR2: SGHDT, YYEEEE. The CDR3 sequence is 19 residues long. CDR3 nucleotides: TGTGCCAGCAGCACTAGGGACAGGGGTAGGTATGGTTCAACCTACGAGCAGTACTTC. This sequence encodes CASSTRDRGRYGSTYEQYF. Filled out from reference TRBV5-6 and TRBJ2-7, the complete variable domain reads DAGVTQSPTHLIKTRGQQVTLRCSPKSGHDTVSWYQQALGQGPQFIFQYYEEEERQRGNFPDRFSGHQFPNYSSELNVNALLLGDSALYLCASSTRDRGRYGSTYEQYFGPGTRLTVT.

The CDR3 DNA reads TGTGCCAGCAGCTTGAGCGGGGGGAGCTCCGAGGAAGAGACCCAGTACTTC. Protein product: CASSLSGGSSEEETQYF. V and J are TRBV5-6 and TRBJ2-5; 9 bases fit TRBD2. V lost 1 base to trimming and J lost 3 bases; unmatched junction nucleotides: 10. The CDR3 totals 17 residues. Germline V gene lookup returns CDR1 SGHDT and CDR2 YYEEEE.